This TCR beta chain comes out of a study of blood T cell repertoires in COVID-19 (dated by TCRdb to about 2020). Context from the whole study: Samples from collaborators originated in the United States, Italy and Spain and spanned both the acute and convalescent phases of COVID-19. Sample metadata almost always included a de-identified subject ID, COVID-19 status, age in years and sex. HLA class I and class II types, where available, came from metadata supplied by the sample provider rather than from assay-based typing. The samples were drawn from the first 160 participants of the ongoing ImmuneRACE study and from 950 to 1,500 subjects provided by 6 global collaborators. The repertoires were released in a freely available public database intended as a resource for research on the immune response to SARS-CoV-2. The material from the prospective study consisted of cDNA or gDNA derived from T cells, B-cell-depleted T cells, or PBMCs. The dataset comprised deeply sampled blood TCRbeta repertoires from subjects exposed to, actively infected with, or recovered from COVID-19.

The paper's findings and limits, for the study overall: Clinical and demographic metadata were provided uncurated, with the amount varying by source and participant.

On this clone: No antigen is known for it. Nothing much larger sits one base from this clone, and base qualities are not available.

Collaborating institutions collected whole blood in K2EDTA tubes following their own protocols. Collaborator samples were shipped for TCRbeta analysis as frozen whole blood, isolated PBMCs, or DNA extracted from either sample type. TCRbeta CDR3 regions were amplified from genomic DNA using the immunoSEQ Assay, a bias-controlled multiplex PCR. Under the source paper's analysis protocol: Nucleated cell counts per sample were estimated from amplification of reference gene primers within the assay. To quantify the absolute abundance of each unique TCRbeta CDR3 rearrangement, sequence reads were collapsed and filtered. For each sample, productive Simpson clonality was calculated as the square root of Simpson's diversity index over productive rearrangements. TCRdb holds this immuneACCESS table with in-frame rearrangements only. Some clones are missing; in checked studies, unresolved V genes explain under half, and the rest has no known cause. V, J and clone size derive from that table, while D and trimming were established from the DNA sequence. This sample gives a few hundred thousand clones in total; 85% of them show up just once. The ten top clones hold 4.1% of the sample.

What was sequenced was peripheral blood. The TCR originated in a woman aged 45-65 years with active or convalescent COVID-19.

CDR3 reads: CASSYFVGVNTGELFF. The DNA sequence is given as TGTGCCAGCAGTTACTTCGTGGGAGTGAACACCGGGGAGCTGTTTTTT. In this chain, TRBV6-5 is recombined with TRBJ2-2; the D gene is possibly TRBD2, with 5 bases matching. The CDR3 runs 16 residues from the cysteine to the phenylalanine. The only DNA kept is the CDR3, 48 bases in frame from the first base. Trimming costs V 1 base and J 1 base, and their ends lie 10 bases apart. Per the germline V gene, MNHEY is the CDR1 and SVGAGI is the CDR2.